Below, 15 T cell receptor beta chains from the same sample are listed, as sequenced in a study of T cells in Graves' hyperthyroidism and ophthalmopathy. Researchers amplified the TCR beta CDR3 regions from RNA transcripts. TCR CDR3 regions were first amplified by RT-PCR with HTBI primers. TCRdb re-called the multiplex PCR reads with MiXCR, one entry per CDR3 protein. In the table there are approximately 520,000 distinct CDR3 sequences, approximately 25% of which are singletons. Input material: blood. These receptors all stem from a woman aged 25-40 years with Graves' ophthalmopathy.

There are many counts of this clonotype. The J gene is TRBJ2-7, the V gene TRBV11-2; 7 positions agree with TRBD2. Germline CDR1 is SGHAT and CDR2 is FQNNGV. Trimming at V came to 5 bases and at J to 4 bases, leaving 14 bases not matched to a gene. The CDR3 is 16 amino acids. CDR3 amino acids: CASSPRGGAGPYEQYF. In DNA, the CDR3 is TGTGCCAGCAGCCCAAGGGGAGGGGCAGGGCCATACGAGCAGTACTTC.

This clonotype was detected many times. The CDR3 DNA is TGTGCCAGCAGTCGACAGGGAACTGGGTACGAGCAGTACTTC. This sequence encodes CASSRQGTGYEQYF. This chain connects TRBV6-5 to TRBJ2-7; 7 nucleotides agree with TRBD1. This CDR3 region has 14 residues. The germline V gene encodes CDR1 MNHEY and CDR2 SVGAGI. Trimming took 5 bases from V and 4 from J; bases not matched to a gene: 8.

This clonotype has more than one count but fewer than ten. This sequence joins TRBV4-1 and TRBJ1-1; no clear D. The CDR3 has 14 amino acids. V was pared by 5 bases and J by 2 bases, with 12 bases between. Germline V gene sequence: CDR1 MGHRA, CDR2 YSYEKL. CDR3 in DNA: TGCGCCAGCAGCGCTTGGTTCCCCAACACTGAAGCTTTCTTT. Translating it yields CASSAWFPNTEAFF.

This clonotype was found many times. The J gene is TRBJ1-2, the V gene TRBV7-8; 11 positions agree with TRBD1. CDR1 is SGHVS and CDR2 is FQNEAQ in the germline V gene. Unmatched junction bases numbered 8, after V lost 0 bases and J lost 8 bases. The CDR3 consists of 16 residues. CDR3 in amino acids: CASSLALGQGAIGYTF. DNA for the CDR3: TGTGCCAGCAGCTTAGCTCTAGGACAGGGGGCGATCGGCTACACCTTC.

This sequence joins TRBV5-1 and TRBJ1-1; tentatively, D is TRBD1 (5 bases). CDR3 size: 16 residues. V shed 4 bases and J shed 4 bases, with 20 bases lying between them. The V gene's germline CDR1 is SGHRS and CDR2 YFSETQ. CDR3 DNA sequence: TGCGCCAGCAGCCCCGTCTTACGGGGGGGAGGCACTGAAGCTTTCTTT. Amino acids: CASSPVLRGGGTEAFF.

This clonotype was counted at least ten times. The chain links TRBV27 to TRBJ1-2; D gene ambiguous. Germline V gene lookup returns CDR1 MNHEY and CDR2 SMNVEV (reference sequence). The CDR3 consists of 15 residues. V lost 4 bases and J lost 1, with 13 bases in between. CDR3 residues: CASSSAGPINYGYTF. The CDR3 nucleotides are TGTGCCAGCAGTTCCGCGGGTCCCATTAACTATGGCTACACCTTC.

The V call is TRBV9, the J call TRBJ1-1; no reliable D call. Trimming shortened V by 3 bases and J by 0 bases, and 12 bases separated the two germline ends. CDR1 SGDLS and CDR2 YYNGEE come from the germline V gene. This CDR3 has 15 amino acids. For the CDR3, the DNA is TGTGCCAGCAGCGCAGAGATCGGACTGAACACTGAAGCTTTCTTT. It encodes CASSAEIGLNTEAFF. The complete variable domain, with remaining parts taken from reference TRBV9 and TRBJ1-1, reads DSGVTQTPKHLITATGQRVTLRCSPRSGDLSVYWYQQSLDQGLQFLIQYYNGEERAKGNILERFSAQQFPDLHSELNLSSLELGDSALYFCASSAEIGLNTEAFFGQGTRLTVV.

This clonotype was counted between two and nine times. The CDR3 region has the DNA TGTGCCAGCAGCACGACCCGTGAGGTCGAGACCCAGTACTTC. Translating it yields CASSTTREVETQYF. J is TRBJ2-5 and V is TRBV28; D is uncertain. CDR1 and CDR2 from the germline V gene are MDHEN and SYDVKM. The germline V and J ends were trimmed by 6 bases and 5 bases, with 16 bases remaining between them. This CDR3 contains 14 residues.

With respect to this clonotype: Relative to the germline gene, one junction end is altered; a read error may explain this. The rearrangement uses TRBV15 and TRBJ2-4; D may be TRBD1 (5 bases). In germline, CDR1 is LNHNV, CDR2 YYDKDF (reference sequence). CDR3 length: 14 amino acids. CDR3 nucleotide sequence: TGTGCCACCAGCAGAGAAGGGGTGGTAGGCATTCAGTGCTTC. Translation gives CATSREGVVGIQCF.

V is TRBV28 and J is TRBJ1-2; D call uncertain. With 6 bases removed from V and 1 base from J, the gap between germline ends came to 15 bases. In germline, CDR1 is MDHEN, CDR2 SYDVKM. This CDR3 has 15 residues. This CDR3 reads CASRYPTGCNYGYTF. As DNA, the CDR3 is TGTGCCAGCAGGTACCCTACGGGGTGTAACTATGGCTACACCTTC.

This clonotype was counted ten times or more. The rearrangement links TRBV6-5 to TRBJ2-7, with no clear D. CDR1 and CDR2 from the germline V gene are MNHEY and SVGAGI. Trimming shortened V by 2 bases and J by 7 bases, and 15 bases separated the two germline ends. This CDR3 comprises 14 residues. The CDR3 loop is CASSYGISSWEQYF. Written as DNA, the CDR3 is TGTGCCAGCAGTTACGGGATTAGTTCTTGGGAGCAGTACTTC.

This clonotype was counted a single time. One end of the junction varies from germline; a read error may be responsible. The chain combines TRBV28 with TRBJ1-5; D remains ambiguous. Looked up from germline, CDR1 is MDHEN and CDR2 is SYDVKM. This CDR3 spans 19 amino acids. The CDR3 region is CASSLRRVMRKSSNQPQHF. CDR3 coding DNA: TGTGCCAGCAGTTTAAGGAGGGTGATGCGGAAGTCTAGCAATCAGCCTCAGCATTTT.

The rearrangement links TRBV12-3 or TRBV12-4 to TRBJ2-7; no clear D. Trimming shortened V by 2 bases and J by 1 base, and 9 bases separated the two germline ends. The CDR3 covers 14 residues. The CDR3, as DNA: TGTGCCAGCAGTTTAATTCTGGGTTCCTACGAGCAGTACTTC. Translating gives CASSLILGSYEQYF.

The V and J genes are TRBV28 and TRBJ1-5, with 8 nucleotides matching TRBD1. CDR3 length: 18 residues. V dropped 2 bases and J dropped 2; count of bases not matched to a gene: 11. Germline V gene lookup returns CDR1 MDHEN and CDR2 SYDVKM. CDR3 DNA: TGTGCCAGCAGTTTAGTCCCGGGACAGGCTGTGGGCAATCAGCCCCAGCATTTT. It yields the protein CASSLVPGQAVGNQPQHF.

The sample holds many counts of this clonotype. The V call is TRBV6-5, the J call TRBJ2-7, with 10 bases aligning to TRBD1. The germline gives CDR1 MNHEY, CDR2 SVGAGI. This CDR3 comprises 16 residues. Germline trimming cut 7 bases from V and 2 bases from J; bases unmatched to any gene: 11. In DNA, the CDR3 is TGTGCCAGCACACCATCCCTGGGACAGGGGACCTACGAGCAGTACTTC. Translation gives CASTPSLGQGTYEQYF.